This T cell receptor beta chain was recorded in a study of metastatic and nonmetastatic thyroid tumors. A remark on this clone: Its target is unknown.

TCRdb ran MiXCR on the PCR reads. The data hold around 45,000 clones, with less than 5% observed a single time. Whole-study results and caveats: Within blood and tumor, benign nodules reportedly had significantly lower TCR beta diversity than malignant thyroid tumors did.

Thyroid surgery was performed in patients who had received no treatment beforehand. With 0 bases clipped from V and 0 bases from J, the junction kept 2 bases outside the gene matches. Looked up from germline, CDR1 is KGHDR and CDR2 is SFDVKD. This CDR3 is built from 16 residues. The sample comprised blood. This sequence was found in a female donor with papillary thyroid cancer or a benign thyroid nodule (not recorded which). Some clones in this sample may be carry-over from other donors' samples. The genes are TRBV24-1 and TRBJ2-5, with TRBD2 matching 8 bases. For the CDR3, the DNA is TGTGCCACCAGTGATTTGGTCGGGGGGGACCAAGAGACCCAGTACTTC. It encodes CATSDLVGGDQETQYF.